The 25 T cell receptor beta chains given below trace back to one sample, sequenced in a study of regulatory T cells in long-lasting Graves disease. Construction of TCR beta libraries relied on iRepertoire HTBI primers and on Arm-PCR targeting CDR3 regions. TCRdb passed the multiplex PCR reads through MiXCR, listing each CDR3 protein once. The sample holds 360,000 or so distinct CDR3 sequences, around 15% seen once. The time point denotes: newly diagnosed GD, antithyroid drugs for less than 3 months. PBMC RNA was the source of the TCR library. These data also formed part of another study, on T cells in Graves' hyperthyroidism and ophthalmopathy.

This specimen consisted of peripheral blood mononuclear cells (PBMCs), obtained at new diagnosis, from a patient treated with antithyroid drugs. The receptors originated from a woman younger than 30 with Graves disease.

In its sample, this clonotype was seen many times. The rearrangement links TRBV7-8 to TRBJ2-1; 8 bases map to TRBD1. The CDR3 consists of 14 residues. The germline V gene encodes CDR1 SGHVS and CDR2 FQNEAQ. V shed 2 bases, J shed 13 bases, and the junction held 10 bases outside the gene matches. CDR3 loop: CASSLLSQQGEQFF. CDR3 coding DNA: TGTGCCAGCAGCTTACTCTCTCAACAGGGGGAACAGTTCTTC.

The chain carries TRBV10-3 and TRBJ1-2, with 8 bases aligning to TRBD1. Trimming took 5 bases from V and 3 from J; bases not matched to a gene: 2. The germline gives CDR1 ENHRY, CDR2 SYGVKD. CDR3 length: 13 amino acids. Written as DNA, the CDR3 is TGTGCCATCAGTTCGGACAGGGACTATGGCTACACCTTC. It yields the protein CAISSDRDYGYTF.

This clonotype was found a few times. The chain is built from TRBV3-1 and TRBJ1-2, with a tentative D call TRBD1 (5 bases). The V and J ends lost 1 base and 12 bases respectively, with 15 bases between them. The CDR3 length is 13 residues. The germline V gene has CDR1 LGHDT and CDR2 YNNKEL (reference sequence). The CDR3 spells CASSQVPSTGNTF. The CDR3 nucleotides read TGTGCCAGCAGCCAAGTTCCTTCTACAGGTAACACCTTC.

At least ten counts were recorded for this clonotype. V gene TRBV12-3 or TRBV12-4 combines with J gene TRBJ2-2, with TRBD1 as a possible D gene (5 bases). This CDR3 is built from 12 residues. V was shortened by 8 bases and J by 5 bases, with 9 bases between the two germline ends. CDR3 protein: CASVRVTGELFF. CDR3 sequence (DNA): TGTGCCAGCGTCAGGGTTACCGGGGAGCTGTTTTTT.

This rearrangement joins TRBV19 to TRBJ1-5; no reliable D call. The CDR3 consists of 13 residues. Germline loops: CDR1 LNHDA, CDR2 SQIVND (reference sequence). The ends were cut back, 2 bases at V and 3 bases at J, with 5 bases in the middle. The CDR3 loop is CASSIPVNQPQHF. In DNA form, the CDR3 reads TGTGCCAGTAGTATACCTGTCAATCAGCCCCAGCATTTT.

In its sample, this clonotype was seen many times. The chain employs TRBV7-6 and TRBJ2-3, with D uncertain. Germline CDR1 SGHVS, CDR2 FNYEAQ. The length of the CDR3 is 14 residues. V dropped 5 bases and J dropped 0 bases, with 9 bases sitting between them. Written as DNA, the CDR3 is TGTGCCAGCAGCGCCACCGGAAGCACAGATACGCAGTATTTT. The encoded protein is CASSATGSTDTQYF.

At least ten counts were recorded for this clonotype. The chain recombines TRBV10-3 with TRBJ2-1; 9 bases map to TRBD2. The junction had 19 bases not matched to a gene; V was cut back by 9 bases and J by 1 base. Germline CDR1 is ENHRY and CDR2 is SYGVKD. The CDR3 has 19 amino acids. This CDR3 reads CAIWEGRLAARRSYNEQFF. The CDR3 DNA reads as TGTGCCATTTGGGAAGGGCGACTAGCGGCTCGGAGGTCCTACAATGAGCAGTTCTTC.

This clonotype was detected many times. This rearrangement joins TRBV9 to TRBJ1-1; no definite D call. Per germline, CDR1 SGDLS and CDR2 YYNGEE. V was shortened by 3 bases and J by 0 bases, with 9 bases between the two germline ends. CDR3 length equals 14 residues. CDR3 bases: TGTGCCAGCAGCGCGCAGCCTATGAACACTGAAGCTTTCTTT. It yields the protein CASSAQPMNTEAFF.

The CDR3 sequence is CATSPVGYGEQYF. The CDR3, as DNA: TGTGCCACCTCCCCGGTGGGGTACGGCGAGCAGTACTTC. The V call is TRBV19, the J call TRBJ2-7, with D hard to call. The CDR3 spans 13 residues. Deletions cut 10 bases from V and 6 bases from J, with 19 bases between. Germline CDR1 is LNHDA and CDR2 is SQIVND (reference sequence).

There are a few counts of this clonotype. The chain couples TRBV29-1 to TRBJ1-1, with D perhaps TRBD1 (5 bases). The CDR3 spans 13 residues. Germline CDR1 is SQVTM and CDR2 is ANQGSEA. V was trimmed by 4 bases and J by 0 bases, leaving 9 bases between them. CDR3 residues: CSVGGRMNTEAFF. The CDR3 coding sequence is TGCAGCGTTGGGGGGAGGATGAACACTGAAGCTTTCTTT.

This sequence joins TRBV2 and TRBJ1-1; D not resolved. Trimming cost V 4 bases and J 5 bases, with 11 bases left between them. Germline CDR1 and CDR2: SNHLY and FYNNEI. This CDR3 is 13 amino acids long. The CDR3 DNA follows: TGTGCCAGCAGTGTCTTATGGGGAACTGAAGCTTTCTTT. Residues: CASSVLWGTEAFF. The variable domain in full, completed from reference TRBV2 and TRBJ1-1, reads EPEVTQTPSHQVTQMGQEVILRCVPISNHLYFYWYRQILGQKVEFLVSFYNNEISEKSEIFDDQFSVERPDGSNFTLKIRSTKLEDSAMYFCASSVLWGTEAFFGQGTRLTVV.

Many counts were recorded for this clonotype. The genes are TRBV12-3 or TRBV12-4 and TRBJ1-2; no clear D gene. With 1 base removed from V and 2 bases from J, the gap between germline ends came to 5 bases. This CDR3 region has 13 residues. The CDR3 sequence is CASSLDPNYGYTF. In nucleotides, the CDR3 is TGTGCCAGCAGTTTAGATCCGAACTATGGCTACACCTTC.

This clonotype was seen at least ten times. CDR3 coding DNA: TGTGCCAGCAATTGGAGGAACCCGAATTCACCCCTCCACTTT. Amino acids: CASNWRNPNSPLHF. The V and J genes are TRBV2 and TRBJ1-6; no clear D gene. The V gene lost 7 bases and the J gene lost 7 bases, with 14 bases spanning the gap. In germline, CDR1 is SNHLY, CDR2 FYNNEI. The length of the CDR3 is 14 residues.

This clonotype occurred many times. The chain carries TRBV20-1 and TRBJ1-5; D gene uncertain. This CDR3 comprises 11 residues. The germline V gene encodes CDR1 DFQATT and CDR2 SNEGSKA (reference sequence). V lost 1 base, J lost 8 bases, and 6 bases lay in between. CDR3 DNA sequence: TGCAGTGCTAGAGCAGGCAAGCCCCAGCATTTT. Translated: CSARAGKPQHF.

With respect to this clonotype: A much larger clone differs from this one at a single base, so this may be a read error. No conserved phenylalanine or tryptophan ends this CDR3, so it is likely a read error. The CDR3 nucleotides read TGTGCCAGCAGTGACCGGGCGGGGGGCACTGAAGCTTTCTCT. Translating it yields CASSDRAGGTEAFS. V usage is TRBV6-2 or TRBV6-3 and J usage is TRBJ1-1, with TRBD1 as a possible D gene (5 bases). CDR1 is MNHEY, CDR2 SVGEGT, per germline. V lost 5 bases and J 4 bases, leaving 14 bases between the germline ends. There are 14 residues in the CDR3.

With respect to this clonotype: Relative to the germline gene, one junction end is altered; a read error may explain this. The chain combines TRBV7-7 with TRBJ2-5; no clear D. This CDR3 region has 14 residues. The germline gives CDR1 SSHAT, CDR2 FNYEAQ (reference sequence). CDR3 protein: CASSLDIYQETQYF. CDR3 sequence (DNA): TGTGCTAGCAGCTTAGATATATACCAAGAGACCCAGTACTTC.

This chain links TRBV9 with TRBJ2-3; TRBD2 agrees at 10 bases. This CDR3 spans 16 amino acids. CDR1 and CDR2 (germline): SGDLS, YYNGEE. After removal of 0 bases from V and 2 bases from J, the junction contained 3 bases not matched to a gene. The CDR3 is CASSVAGTSDTDTQYF. The CDR3 region has the DNA TGTGCCAGCAGCGTAGCGGGGACTAGCGACACAGATACGCAGTATTTT. The variable domain in full, with the rest retrieved from reference TRBV9 and TRBJ2-3, is DSGVTQTPKHLITATGQRVTLRCSPRSGDLSVYWYQQSLDQGLQFLIQYYNGEERAKGNILERFSAQQFPDLHSELNLSSLELGDSALYFCASSVAGTSDTDTQYFGPGTRLTVL.

Details on this clonotype: A much more abundant neighbour one base away suggests this may be a read error. The rearrangement links TRBV13 to TRBJ2-3; the match to TRBD2 covers 8 bases. Germline V gives CDR1 PRHDT, CDR2 FYEKMQ (reference sequence). The CDR3 length is 14 residues. The CDR3 DNA reads as TGTGCCGGCAGACTAGCGTCTAGCACAGATACGCAGTATTTT. The encoded protein is CAGRLASSTDTQYF.

CDR3 coding DNA: TGTGCCAGCAGTTTAGCGATCAGCTCCTACAATGAGCAGTTCTTC. Its protein product is CASSLAISSYNEQFF. V is TRBV12-3 or TRBV12-4 and J is TRBJ2-1; D unclear. V was shortened by 0 bases and J by 0 bases, with 6 bases between the two germline ends. CDR3 size: 15 residues.

The V gene is TRBV25-1, the J gene TRBJ1-6; D gene unclear. Trimming took 1 base from V and 0 from J, leaving 10 bases between them. Germline assignment: CDR1 MGHDK and CDR2 SYGVNS. CDR3 length: 17 amino acids. CDR3 sequence (DNA): TGTGCCAGCAGTGAATCTAAGGGAAGCTCCTATAATTCACCCCTCCACTTT. Amino acids: CASSESKGSSYNSPLHF.

The J gene is TRBJ2-7, the V gene TRBV3-1; D tentatively fits TRBD1 or TRBD2 (5 bases each). This CDR3 contains 16 residues. V lost 0 bases and J 1 base, leaving 13 bases between the germline ends. CDR1 is LGHDT, CDR2 YNNKEL, per germline (reference sequence). The CDR3 DNA reads TGTGCCAGCAGCCAAGAGGGGCAGGGAGCTTCCTACGAGCAGTACTTC. This codes for CASSQEGQGASYEQYF.

This clonotype was counted many times. The chain carries TRBV7-2 and TRBJ2-1; TRBD2 aligns across 9 bases. The CDR3 is 15 residues long. The V gene end was trimmed by 5 bases and the J gene end by 3 bases; junction bases not matched to a gene: 5. Germline V lookup: CDR1 SGHTA, CDR2 FQGNSA. The CDR3 is CASSTAGGYYNEQFF. In nucleotides, the CDR3 is TGTGCCAGCAGCACAGCGGGAGGATACTACAATGAGCAGTTCTTC.

This clonotype was seen at least ten times. This chain uses TRBV18 with TRBJ2-3, with 7 nucleotides matching TRBD1. V lost 0 bases, J lost 9 bases, and 9 bases stayed unmatched. The CDR3 is 15 amino acids. Germline values: CDR1 KGHSH, CDR2 LQKENI. The CDR3 protein is CASSPPGRGMRTQYF. CDR3 coding DNA: TGTGCCAGCTCACCACCGGGCAGGGGGATGAGGACGCAGTATTTT.

The CDR3 DNA reads as TGTGCCAGCAGAGCTAGCGGGAGGGCACCCGATACGCAGTATTTT. Its protein is CASRASGRAPDTQYF. This chain joins TRBV12-3 or TRBV12-4 and TRBJ2-3; TRBD2 matches 12 bases. V gave up 6 bases and J gave up 6 bases; unmatched junction bases: 7. CDR3 length: 15 amino acids.

The chain has TRBV30 and TRBJ2-1; D might be TRBD1 (5 bases). The germline V and J ends were trimmed by 4 bases and 6 bases, with 10 bases remaining between them. CDR1 and CDR2 from the germline V gene are GTSNPN and SVGIG (reference sequence). The CDR3 contains 12 residues. CDR3 DNA: TGTGCCTGGACAGGGTCGGGCAATGAGCAGTTCTTC. Amino acids: CAWTGSGNEQFF.